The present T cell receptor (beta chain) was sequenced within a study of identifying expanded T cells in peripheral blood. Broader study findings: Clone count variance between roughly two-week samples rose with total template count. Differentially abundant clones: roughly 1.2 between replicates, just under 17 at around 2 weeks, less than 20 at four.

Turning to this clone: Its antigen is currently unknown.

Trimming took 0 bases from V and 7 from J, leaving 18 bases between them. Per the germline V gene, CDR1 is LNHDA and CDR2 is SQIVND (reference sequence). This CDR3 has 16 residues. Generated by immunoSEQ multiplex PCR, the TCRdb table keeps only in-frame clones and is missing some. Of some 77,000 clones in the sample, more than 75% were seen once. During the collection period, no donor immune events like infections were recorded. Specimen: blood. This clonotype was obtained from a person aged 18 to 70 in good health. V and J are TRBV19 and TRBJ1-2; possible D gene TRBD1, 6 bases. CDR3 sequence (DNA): TGTGCCAGTAGTATAGATCTATCCGGACAGCCACCTGGCTACACCTTC. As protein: CASSIDLSGQPPGYTF.